The 24 T cell receptor beta chains listed next were all sequenced from one sample in a study of naive and memory T cell subsets. Both TRBC1 and TRBC2 were covered by a beta constant-region primer of two equimolar oligonucleotides. Ligated cDNA was amplified by four rounds of PCR with nested alpha and beta constant-region primers and SP2. TCRdb re-analysed the UMI-ligation and nested PCR reads in MiXCR, keeping a single row per CDR3 protein. The profile shows around 140,000 distinct CDR3 sequences, more than 15% of them singletons. Their antigens are not known. Findings of the study overall: Possibly reflecting memory cells re-expressing CD45RA, a few larger clonotypes occurred in naive repertoires, especially CD8.

The sample was naive CD8+ T cells from blood. The source of these receptors is a human donor in good health.

The V call is TRBV20-1, the J call TRBJ1-5, with D possibly matching TRBD1 (5 bases). Germline V lookup: CDR1 DFQATT, CDR2 SNEGSKA (reference sequence). Between the trimmed V and J ends, which lost 4 bases and 0 bases, there was a span of 13 bases. The CDR3 is 15 residues long. CDR3 DNA: TGCAGTGCTAAGAGAGAGACAGATAGCAATCAGCCCCAGCATTTT. Translation gives CSAKRETDSNQPQHF.

The J gene is TRBJ1-3, the V gene TRBV12-5; D not certain. The ends were cut back, 2 bases at V and 8 bases at J, with 10 bases in the middle. Germline V gives CDR1 LGHNT, CDR2 FRNRAP. There are 13 residues in the CDR3. DNA of the CDR3: TGTGCTAGTGGTTTGTTTGGAGCCCACACCATATATTTT. Translating gives CASGLFGAHTIYF.

This chain uses TRBV2 with TRBJ1-2; TRBD1 agrees at 12 bases. With 5 bases clipped from V and 6 bases from J, the junction kept 4 bases outside the gene matches. Germline CDR1 reads SNHLY; CDR2 reads FYNNEI. The length of the CDR3 is 14 residues. The CDR3 sequence: CASSMGQGADGYTF. As DNA, the CDR3 is TGTGCCAGCAGTATGGGACAGGGGGCCGATGGCTACACCTTC.

J is TRBJ2-2 and V is TRBV29-1; D possibly corresponds to TRBD2 (5 bases). V was shortened by 5 bases and J by 3 bases, with 10 bases between the two germline ends. The CDR3 covers 13 residues. CDR1 and CDR2 from the germline V gene are SQVTM and ANQGSEA. The CDR3 DNA follows: TGCAGCGTTTGGCCAGCGGACACCGGGGAGCTGTTTTTT. It specifies CSVWPADTGELFF.

This clonotype was counted a few times. The chain carries TRBV5-6 and TRBJ2-7; 9 bases line up with TRBD2. V trimming: 1 base; J trimming: 3 bases; junction bases outside the gene matches: 2. From germline, CDR1 is SGHDT and CDR2 YYEEEE. This CDR3 is 14 amino acids long. The CDR3 DNA is TGTGCCAGCAGCTTGATGCGGGAGGGCTACGAGCAGTACTTC. Translating gives CASSLMREGYEQYF.

The chain is built from TRBV4-1 and TRBJ1-1; tentatively, D is TRBD1 (5 bases). This CDR3 has 15 residues. Germline V CDR1 and CDR2: MGHRA, YSYEKL. Trimming pared 4 bases from V and 0 bases from J, leaving 12 bases between. The CDR3 loop reads CASSRKEGMNTEAFF. For the CDR3, the DNA is TGCGCCAGCAGCCGAAAGGAGGGGATGAACACTGAAGCTTTCTTT.

This clonotype occurred a few times. Relative to the germline gene, one junction end is altered; a read error may explain this. The rearrangement uses TRBV12-3 or TRBV12-4 and TRBJ2-5; D not certain. There are 11 residues in the CDR3. The CDR3 DNA sequence: TGTGCCAGCAGCCTAGGGCTAGGCCATGACTTC. Its protein product is CASSLGLGHDF.

V is TRBV28 and J is TRBJ2-7; D gene ambiguous. The V end lost 5 bases, the J end lost 6 bases, and 11 bases lay between the germline ends. This CDR3 has 12 amino acids. From germline, CDR1 is MDHEN and CDR2 SYDVKM. The CDR3 is CASSPIRREQYF. CDR3 coding DNA: TGTGCCAGCAGTCCAATCCGCCGCGAGCAGTACTTC.

This clonotype turned up a few times. J is TRBJ1-2 and V is TRBV13; no clear D. The germline CDR1 and CDR2 sequences are PRHDT and FYEKMQ (reference sequence). The CDR3 extends over 16 amino acids. The germline V and J ends were trimmed by 0 bases and 0 bases, with 11 bases remaining between them. As DNA, the CDR3 is TGTGCCAGCAGCTTAGGACGGATTACAGCTAACTATGGCTACACCTTC. The encoded protein is CASSLGRITANYGYTF.

This clonotype was observed at least ten times. The chain joins TRBV12-3 or TRBV12-4 to TRBJ2-1; D unclear. The CDR3 is 14 amino acids. V gave up 1 base and J gave up 4 bases, with 8 bases separating them. The CDR3 sequence: CASSLDGTYNEQFF. The CDR3 DNA sequence: TGTGCCAGCAGTTTAGATGGTACTTACAATGAGCAGTTCTTC.

The gene calls are TRBV3-1 and TRBJ1-2; D is uncertain. V was cut by 0 bases and J by 4 bases, with 21 bases left in between. This CDR3 comprises 18 residues. Germline values: CDR1 LGHDT, CDR2 YNNKEL (reference sequence). CDR3 loop: CASSQDRPGSLVPYGYTF. CDR3 DNA: TGTGCCAGCAGCCAAGATAGGCCAGGCAGCCTAGTCCCCTATGGCTACACCTTC.

This clonotype has just a few counts. The chain carries TRBV27 and TRBJ2-3, with D maybe TRBD2 (5 bases). The CDR3 spans 18 residues. The V and J ends lost 0 bases and 0 bases respectively, with 16 bases between them. Germline values: CDR1 MNHEY, CDR2 SMNVEV (reference sequence). The CDR3 protein is CASSLSIGDISSTDTQYF. The CDR3, as DNA: TGTGCCAGCAGTTTATCGATCGGGGATATATCTAGCACAGATACGCAGTATTTT.

The V gene is TRBV4-1, the J gene TRBJ2-3; possibly TRBD1 or TRBD2 for D (5 bases each). Germline CDR1 MGHRA, CDR2 YSYEKL. V lost 4 bases, J lost 2 bases, and 16 bases lay in between. This CDR3 comprises 16 residues. The CDR3 DNA reads TGCGCCAGCAGCCCAGAGGGTGGGGGAGCCACAGATACGCAGTATTTT. Amino acids: CASSPEGGGATDTQYF.

This clonotype appeared a few times. V usage is TRBV27 and J usage is TRBJ2-2; TRBD2 matches 10 bases. The CDR3 is 16 residues long. V shed 6 bases, J shed 6 bases, and the junction held 10 bases outside the gene matches. Looked up from germline, CDR1 is MNHEY and CDR2 is SMNVEV (reference sequence). The CDR3 loop reads CASSSPLAGVAGELFF. In DNA form, the CDR3 reads TGTGCCAGCAGCTCCCCTCTAGCGGGAGTGGCCGGGGAGCTGTTTTTT.

The CDR3 region is CASSPMDGYEQYF. The CDR3 DNA reads as TGTGCCAGCAGCCCTATGGACGGTTACGAGCAGTACTTC. The chain carries TRBV7-9 and TRBJ2-7; D is ambiguous. V shed 5 bases and J shed 4 bases, with 12 bases lying between them. The CDR3 runs 13 residues. CDR1 and CDR2 (germline): SEHNR, FQNEAQ (reference sequence).

The V and J genes are TRBV29-1 and TRBJ2-5; the match to TRBD2 covers 12 bases. The germline gives CDR1 SQVTM, CDR2 ANQGSEA. V shed 1 base and J 3 bases; nucleotides not matched to a gene: 0. CDR3 length: 14 residues. The CDR3 DNA follows: TGCAGCGTTGAAGGACTAGCGGGAGAAGAGACCCAGTACTTC. Its protein is CSVEGLAGEETQYF.

This clonotype was detected a few times. Here the CDR3 reads CASSLGLVGEQYF. CDR3 nucleotides: TGTGCCAGCAGTTTAGGACTTGTGGGCGAGCAGTACTTC. J is TRBJ2-7 and V is TRBV27; D is perhaps TRBD2 (5 bases). Trimming removed 2 bases at V and 6 bases at J, with 11 bases between. This CDR3 region has 13 residues. The germline V gene has CDR1 MNHEY and CDR2 SMNVEV (reference sequence).

This sequence joins TRBV28 and TRBJ2-5; tentative D call: TRBD2 (6 bases). The CDR3 runs 14 residues. Deletions cut 0 bases from V and 5 bases from J, with 10 bases between. Germline V gene lookup returns CDR1 MDHEN and CDR2 SYDVKM. CDR3 DNA sequence: TGTGCCAGCAGTTTATGGGGACTTGCGGAGACCCAGTACTTC. It translates to CASSLWGLAETQYF. Based on the CDR3 plus reference TRBV28 and TRBJ2-5, the full variable domain is DVKVTQSSRYLVKRTGEKVFLECVQDMDHENMFWYRQDPGLGLRLIYFSYDVKMKEKGDIPEGYSVSREKKERFSLILESASTNQTSMYLCASSLWGLAETQYFGPGTRLLVL.

The chain combines TRBV27 with TRBJ1-2, with D tentatively TRBD1 (5 bases). The CDR3 consists of 15 residues. CDR1 is MNHEY and CDR2 is SMNVEV in the germline V gene (reference sequence). Trimming shortened V by 4 bases and J by 4 bases, and 16 bases separated the two germline ends. The DNA for the CDR3 is TGTGCCAGCAGTTCACCCCTTTCCGGGACCTATGGCTACACCTTC. It is translated as CASSSPLSGTYGYTF.

This rearrangement joins TRBV6-5 to TRBJ2-3, with 7 bases lining up with TRBD1. The ends lost 3 bases at V and 1 base at J; junction bases unmatched: 4. CDR1 MNHEY and CDR2 SVGAGI come from the germline V gene. The CDR3 has 15 amino acids. In DNA, the CDR3 is TGTGCCAGCAGTTATACAGGGGACCGCACAGATACGCAGTATTTT. It is translated as CASSYTGDRTDTQYF.

The chain has TRBV2 and TRBJ1-4; D possibly corresponds to TRBD1 (5 bases). Germline lookup yields CDR1 SNHLY and CDR2 FYNNEI. Between the trimmed V and J ends, which lost 3 bases and 5 bases, there was a span of 10 bases. The CDR3 has 14 amino acids. CDR3 nucleotides: TGTGCCAGCAGTGACGACAGAGAAAATGAAAAACTGTTTTTT. Translated, it gives CASSDDRENEKLFF.

V gene TRBV20-1 combines with J gene TRBJ2-2; a weak D match, TRBD1 (5 bases). The CDR3 extends over 15 amino acids. Trimming cost V 6 bases and J 2 bases, with 16 bases left between them. Per the germline V gene, CDR1 is DFQATT and CDR2 is SNEGSKA (reference sequence). CDR3 bases: TGCAGTGCCTCATCAGGGTACCGAAACACCGGGGAGCTGTTTTTT. Translation gives CSASSGYRNTGELFF.

The chain recombines TRBV2 with TRBJ2-2; 13 nucleotides match TRBD2. With 8 bases clipped from V and 0 bases from J, the junction kept 12 bases outside the gene matches. Germline assignment: CDR1 SNHLY and CDR2 FYNNEI. The length of the CDR3 is 19 residues. CDR3 in amino acids: CASGFKLAGGPSNTGELFF. The CDR3, as DNA: TGTGCCAGCGGGTTCAAACTAGCGGGAGGGCCTTCGAACACCGGGGAGCTGTTTTTT. The full variable domain, its missing parts supplied by reference TRBV2 and TRBJ2-2, is EPEVTQTPSHQVTQMGQEVILRCVPISNHLYFYWYRQILGQKVEFLVSFYNNEISEKSEIFDDQFSVERPDGSNFTLKIRSTKLEDSAMYFCASGFKLAGGPSNTGELFFGEGSRLTVL.

The sample holds many counts of this clonotype. The chain recombines TRBV7-9 with TRBJ2-1; the D call may be TRBD1 or TRBD2 (5 bases each). The CDR3 loop spans 16 amino acids. V lost 5 bases and J 2 bases, leaving 16 bases between the germline ends. In germline, CDR1 is SEHNR, CDR2 FQNEAQ (reference sequence). The CDR3 is CASSAVPGRAYNEQFF. The CDR3 DNA reads as TGTGCCAGCAGCGCCGTCCCGGGACGTGCCTACAATGAGCAGTTCTTC.